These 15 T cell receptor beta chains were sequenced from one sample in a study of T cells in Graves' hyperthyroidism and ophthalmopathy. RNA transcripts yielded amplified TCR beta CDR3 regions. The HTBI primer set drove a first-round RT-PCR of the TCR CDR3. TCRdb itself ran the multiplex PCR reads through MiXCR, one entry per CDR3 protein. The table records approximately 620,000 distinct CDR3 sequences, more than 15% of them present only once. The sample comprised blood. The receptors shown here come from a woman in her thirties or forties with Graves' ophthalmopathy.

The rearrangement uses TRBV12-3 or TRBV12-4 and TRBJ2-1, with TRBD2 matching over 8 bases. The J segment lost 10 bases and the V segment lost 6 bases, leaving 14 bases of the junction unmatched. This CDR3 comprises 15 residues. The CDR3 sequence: CASSPSGSPVGEQFF. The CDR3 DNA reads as TGTGCCAGCAGCCCCAGCGGGAGCCCGGTAGGAGAGCAGTTCTTC.

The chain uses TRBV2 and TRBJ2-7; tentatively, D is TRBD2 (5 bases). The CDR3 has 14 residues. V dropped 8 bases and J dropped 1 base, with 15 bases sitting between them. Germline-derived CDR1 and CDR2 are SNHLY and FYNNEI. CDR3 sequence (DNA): TGTGCCAGCGCTACCGGACGGACTTCCTACGAGCAGTACTTC. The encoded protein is CASATGRTSYEQYF.

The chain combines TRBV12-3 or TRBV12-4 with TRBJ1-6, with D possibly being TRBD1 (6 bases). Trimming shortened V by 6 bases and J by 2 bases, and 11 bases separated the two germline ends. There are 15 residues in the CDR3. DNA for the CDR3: TGTGCCAGCAGCCTACAGGGAGCCTATAATTCACCCCTCCACTTT. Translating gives CASSLQGAYNSPLHF.

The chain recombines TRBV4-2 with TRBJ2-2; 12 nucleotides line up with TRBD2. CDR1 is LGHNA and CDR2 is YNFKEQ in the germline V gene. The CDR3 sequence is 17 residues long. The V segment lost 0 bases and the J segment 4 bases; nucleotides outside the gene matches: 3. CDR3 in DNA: TGTGCCAGCAGCCAAGAACTAGCGGGAGGTAGCACCGGGGAGCTGTTTTTT. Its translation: CASSQELAGGSTGELFF.

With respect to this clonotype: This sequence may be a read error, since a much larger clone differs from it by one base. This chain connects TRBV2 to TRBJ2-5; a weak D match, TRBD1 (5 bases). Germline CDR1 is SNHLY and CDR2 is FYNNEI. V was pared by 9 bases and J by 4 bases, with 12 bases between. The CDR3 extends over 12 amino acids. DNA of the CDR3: TGTGCCAGTACTATAGACAGAGAGACCCAGTACTTC. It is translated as CASTIDRETQYF.

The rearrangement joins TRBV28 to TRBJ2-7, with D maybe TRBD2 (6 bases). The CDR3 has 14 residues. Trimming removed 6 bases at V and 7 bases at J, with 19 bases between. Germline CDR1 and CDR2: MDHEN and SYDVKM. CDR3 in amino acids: CASSDPTRDLEQYF. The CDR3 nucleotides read TGTGCCAGCAGCGACCCTACTAGGGACTTAGAGCAGTACTTC.

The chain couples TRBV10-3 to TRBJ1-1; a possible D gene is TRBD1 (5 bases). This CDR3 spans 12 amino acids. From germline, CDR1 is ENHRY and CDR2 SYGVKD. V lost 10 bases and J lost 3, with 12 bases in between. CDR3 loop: CATNPGDTEAFF. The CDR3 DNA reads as TGTGCCACCAACCCGGGGGACACTGAAGCTTTCTTT.

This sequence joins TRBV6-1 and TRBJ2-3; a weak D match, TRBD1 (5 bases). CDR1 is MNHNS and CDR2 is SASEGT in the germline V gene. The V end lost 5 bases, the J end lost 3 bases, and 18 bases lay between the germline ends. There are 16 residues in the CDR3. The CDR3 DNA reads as TGTGCCAGCAGTATGATGGCAGGGAAGGGGACAGATACGCAGTATTTT. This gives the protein CASSMMAGKGTDTQYF.

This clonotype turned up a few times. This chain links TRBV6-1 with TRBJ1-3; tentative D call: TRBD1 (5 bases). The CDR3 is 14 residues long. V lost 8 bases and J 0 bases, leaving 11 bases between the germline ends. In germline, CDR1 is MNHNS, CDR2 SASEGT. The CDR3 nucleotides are TGTGCCAGCTCTCCCGACAGCTCTGGAAACACCATATATTTT. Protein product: CASSPDSSGNTIYF.

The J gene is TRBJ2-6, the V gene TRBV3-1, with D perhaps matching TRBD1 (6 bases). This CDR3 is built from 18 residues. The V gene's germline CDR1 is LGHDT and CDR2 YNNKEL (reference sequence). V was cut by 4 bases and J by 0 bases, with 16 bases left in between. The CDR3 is CASSRGTQDYSGANVLTF. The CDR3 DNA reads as TGTGCCAGCAGCCGAGGGACACAGGATTACTCTGGGGCCAACGTCCTGACTTTC.

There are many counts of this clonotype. The chain's CDR3 is CAWSTAAGGGYTF. The CDR3 region has the DNA TGTGCCTGGAGTACCGCCGCCGGGGGCGGCTACACCTTC. The chain carries TRBV30 and TRBJ1-2, with D perhaps TRBD1 (6 bases). CDR3 length: 13 amino acids. The germline V and J ends were trimmed by 2 bases and 8 bases, with 15 bases remaining between them. Germline CDR1 and CDR2: GTSNPN and SVGIG (reference sequence).

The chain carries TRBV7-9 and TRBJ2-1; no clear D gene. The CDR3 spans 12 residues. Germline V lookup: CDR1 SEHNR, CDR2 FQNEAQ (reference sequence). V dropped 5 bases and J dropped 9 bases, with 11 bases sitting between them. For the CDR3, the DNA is TGTGCCAGCAGCCCCGGAAACGTTGAGCAGTTCTTC. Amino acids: CASSPGNVEQFF.

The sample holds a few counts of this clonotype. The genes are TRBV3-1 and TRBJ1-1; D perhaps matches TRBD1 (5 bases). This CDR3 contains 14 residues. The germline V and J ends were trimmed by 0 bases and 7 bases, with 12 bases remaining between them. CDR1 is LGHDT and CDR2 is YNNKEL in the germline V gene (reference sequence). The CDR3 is CASSQEGWGGEAFF. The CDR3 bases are TGTGCCAGCAGCCAAGAGGGGTGGGGGGGTGAAGCTTTCTTT.

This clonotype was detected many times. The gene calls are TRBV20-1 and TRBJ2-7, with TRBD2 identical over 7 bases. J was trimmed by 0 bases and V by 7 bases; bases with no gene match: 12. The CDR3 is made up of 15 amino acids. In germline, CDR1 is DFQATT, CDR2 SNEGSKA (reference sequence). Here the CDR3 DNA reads TGCAGTGTTAAAGCCCCTACTAGCGACTCCTACGAGCAGTACTTC. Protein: CSVKAPTSDSYEQYF.

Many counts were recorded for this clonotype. The CDR3: CATSRDATSGGQFF. CDR3 bases: TGTGCCACCAGCAGAGATGCGACTAGCGGGGGACAGTTCTTC. The chain couples TRBV15 to TRBJ2-1; TRBD2 agrees at 12 bases. The germline V gene has CDR1 LNHNV and CDR2 YYDKDF (reference sequence). Losses at the gene ends were 0 bases for V and 13 bases for J; bases not matched to a gene: 4. The CDR3 length is 14 residues.